This TCR beta chain was recorded in a study of vaccination and CD4 T cells after COVID-19. In this sample, this clonotype turned up a few times. Its antigen is not known. This CDR3 contains 14 residues. V lost 6 bases, J lost 6 bases, and 9 bases stayed unmatched. Looked up from germline, CDR1 is MNHEY and CDR2 is SMNVEV (reference sequence). Cultured CD4+ T cells had their DNA profiled by the Oncomine TCR Beta short-read assay. One entry per CDR3 protein results from TCRdb running MiXCR on the PCR reads. Of about 15,000 distinct CDR3 sequences listed, approximately 52% are singletons. Treatment described: approximately 10-day PBMC culture with coronavirus spike peptide pools or control peptides (ViraFEST assay).

The specimen sequenced was CD4+ T cells from blood, cultured in vitro. This TCR was recovered from a human donor who had recovered from COVID-19. The chain uses TRBV27 and TRBJ2-7; TRBD1 matches at 9 bases. The CDR3 region is CASSPRGTGFEQYF. In DNA, the CDR3 is TGTGCCAGCAGCCCCCGTGGGACAGGGTTCGAGCAGTACTTC.